This T cell receptor beta chain was retrieved from a study of low-dose radiotherapy and immunotherapy resistance in tumors. V was cut by 6 bases and J by 5 bases, with 7 bases left in between. The length of the CDR3 is 10 residues. In germline, CDR1 is SQVTM, CDR2 ANQGSEA. Alpha- and beta-chain coverage of first-strand cDNA came from TRAV- and TRBV-specific primers. TCR amplification ran 20 PCR cycles using constant-region and V-primer adapter primers. From the reads, TCRdb called clonotypes with MiXCR, one entry per CDR3 protein. Among fewer than 8,000 distinct CDR3 sequences listed, about two thirds were seen once.

This TCR was recovered from a human donor with advanced metastatic prostate, ovarian, gallbladder or colorectal cancer (not recorded which). This table probably holds off-target reads from a library built for another chain. The chain has TRBV29-1 and TRBJ2-5; D unclear. The chain's CDR3 is CSVDRETQYF. As DNA, the CDR3 is TGCAGCGTGGACCGTGAGACCCAGTACTTC.